This T cell receptor beta chain stems from a study of blood T cell repertoires in COVID-19. The germline gives CDR1 MDHEN, CDR2 SYDVKM. The CDR3 sequence is 19 residues long. V was clipped by 2 bases and J by 5 bases; unmatched bases: 13. Sequencing used immunoSEQ multiplex PCR; TCRdb keeps in-frame clones, though not all of them. The data show 60,000 to 75,000 clones, more than 65% seen once. This receptor was identified in a woman between 50 and 59 years old with acute or convalescent COVID-19. The V gene is TRBV28, the J gene TRBJ2-1; 12 bases align to TRBD2. The sequenced sample was peripheral blood. The CDR3 loop is CASSLVLPPTSGSDNEQFF. In DNA, the CDR3 is TGTGCCAGCAGTTTAGTCCTCCCCCCGACTAGCGGGAGCGACAATGAGCAGTTCTTC.